This entry concerns a single T cell receptor beta chain. The antigen remains undetermined. In germline, CDR1 is LNHDA, CDR2 SQIVND (reference sequence). The CDR3 length is 12 residues. V was shortened by 3 bases and J by 5 bases, with 5 bases between the two germline ends. The assay was immunoSEQ multiplex PCR, and TCRdb's table has in-frame clones only and misses some. This table holds roughly 100,000 clones, about 92% found once. The sample is drawn from a study of PD-1 blockade in classical Hodgkin lymphoma. Findings and caveats of the study: By cycle point C4D1, TCR diversity had risen significantly in CD4+ cells (but not CD8+ cells). Newly diagnosed patients reportedly trailed healthy donors in baseline TCR diversity.

Time point meaning: cycle 4 day 1 (C4D1), after 6 weeks of nivolumab. Every single patient, without exception, relapsed after autologous stem cell transplantation, and brentuximab vedotin exposure varied. Source: peripheral blood mononuclear cells (PBMCs), taken before the fourth cycle of nivolumab. This rearrangement joins TRBV19 to TRBJ1-5; D ambiguous. The sequence was obtained from a human donor with classical Hodgkin lymphoma. For the CDR3, the DNA is TGTGCCAGTAGTATTGCCGATCAGCCCCAGCATTTT. Its protein is CASSIADQPQHF.